Below, 2 T cell receptor beta chains from the same sample are listed, as sequenced in a study of TET2 disruption in CD19-targeted CAR T cells. Antigens of these TCRs are unknown. Described treatment: autologous CTL019 cells: CD19 CAR with 4-1BB and CD3 zeta domains. Produced via immunoSEQ multiplex PCR; TCRdb's table is partial and in-frame only. The table for this sample gives about 26,000 clones. The sequences come from CD8- CAR+ T cells sorted from cultured blood T cells, collected for CD19 CAR T cell therapy. Subset denoted: CD8-negative CAR-positive T cells from the infusion product. These receptors were collected from a man in his 70s with chronic lymphocytic leukemia.

Comment on this clone: The read finishes 3 residues shy of the CDR3 end, and the germline J gene is used to complete it. V is TRBV5-4 and J is TRBJ1-2; D gene unclear. The V gene's germline CDR1 is SGHNT and CDR2 YYREEE (reference sequence). The CDR3 spans 13 residues. The CDR3 spells CASSSGARSGYTF. The covered CDR3 bases are TGTGCCAGCAGCTCCGGAGCCAGGTCCGGC.

Worth noting for this clone: Coverage ceases 3 residues before the CDR3 finishes, and the germline J gene fills in the end. This chain connects TRBV9 to TRBJ2-5; 10 nucleotides align to TRBD1. This CDR3 has 17 amino acids. V was pared by 0 bases and J by 2 bases, with 7 bases of the junction left unmatched. The germline V gene has CDR1 SGDLS and CDR2 YYNGEE. The CDR3: CASSVGRRQGAQETQYF. The CDR3 DNA, read in part, is TGTGCCAGCAGCGTAGGCCGTAGACAGGGGGCTCAAGAGACC.